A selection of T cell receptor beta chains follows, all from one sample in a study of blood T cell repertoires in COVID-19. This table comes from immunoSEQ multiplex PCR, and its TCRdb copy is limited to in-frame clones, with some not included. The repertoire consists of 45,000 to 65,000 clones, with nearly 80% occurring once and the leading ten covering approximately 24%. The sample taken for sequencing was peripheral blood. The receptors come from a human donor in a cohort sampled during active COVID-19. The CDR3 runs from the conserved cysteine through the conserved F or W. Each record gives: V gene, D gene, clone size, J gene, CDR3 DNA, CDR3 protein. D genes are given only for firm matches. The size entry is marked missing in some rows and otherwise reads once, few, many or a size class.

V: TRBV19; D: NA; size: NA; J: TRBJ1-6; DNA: TGTGCCACCTCGACAGCGGGAGTCAATTCACCCCTCCACTTT; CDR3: CATSTAGVNSPLHF
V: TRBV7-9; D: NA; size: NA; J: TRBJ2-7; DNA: TGTGCCAGCAGCAAACAGGGTATGGACGAGCAGTACTTC; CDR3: CASSKQGMDEQYF
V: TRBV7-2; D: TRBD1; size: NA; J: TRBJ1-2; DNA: TGTGCCAGCAGCTTAGATATGGGGACAGGGAGAGGCTACACCTTC; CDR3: CASSLDMGTGRGYTF
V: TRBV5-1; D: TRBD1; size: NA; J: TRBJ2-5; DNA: TGCGCCAGCAGCACTGGACAGGGTAACCAAGAGACCCAGTACTTC; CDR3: CASSTGQGNQETQYF
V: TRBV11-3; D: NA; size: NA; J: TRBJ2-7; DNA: TGTGCCAGCAGCCCCAAGGGGTCAGCCTACTACGAGCAGTACTTC; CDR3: CASSPKGSAYYEQYF
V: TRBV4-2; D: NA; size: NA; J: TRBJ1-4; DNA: TGTGCCAGCAGCCAAGTACAGGTCTGGGAAAAACTGTTTTTT; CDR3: CASSQVQVWEKLFF
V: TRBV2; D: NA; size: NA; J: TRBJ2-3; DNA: TGTGCCAGTGCGACGGGACTCCGCGGGGATACGCAGTATTTT; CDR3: CASATGLRGDTQYF
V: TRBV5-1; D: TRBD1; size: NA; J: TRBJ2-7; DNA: TGCGCCAGCAGCAAAACGACAGGGAGCTCCTACGAGCAGTACTTC; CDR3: CASSKTTGSSYEQYF
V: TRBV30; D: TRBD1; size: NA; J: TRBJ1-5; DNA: TGTGCCTGGACCTTGACAGGGGGCCAGCCCCAGCATTTT; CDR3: CAWTLTGGQPQHF
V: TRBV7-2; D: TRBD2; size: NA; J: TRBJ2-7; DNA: TGTGCCAGCAGCTTCTCCGGGACTAGCGGGGGTTGGGCCGTGGGCGAGCAGTACTTC; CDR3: CASSFSGTSGGWAVGEQYF
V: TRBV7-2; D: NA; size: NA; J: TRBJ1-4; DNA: TGTGCCAGCAGTCAGGCAACTAATGAAAAACTGTTTTTT; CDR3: CASSQATNEKLFF
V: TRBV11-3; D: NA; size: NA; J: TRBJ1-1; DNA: TGTGCCAGCAGCCAAGAGGACAGAAACACTGAAGCTTTCTTT; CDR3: CASSQEDRNTEAFF
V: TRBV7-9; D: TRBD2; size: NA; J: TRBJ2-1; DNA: TGTGCCAGCAGCTTAGAACTAGCGGGGGGGCGGGAGCAGTTCTTC; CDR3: CASSLELAGGREQFF
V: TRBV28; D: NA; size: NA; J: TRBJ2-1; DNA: TGTGCCAGCGCCCCCAGCGGCACAATCTCCTACAATGAGCAGTTCTTC; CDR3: CASAPSGTISYNEQFF
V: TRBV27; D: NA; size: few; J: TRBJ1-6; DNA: TGTGCCAGCAGACCAGGGTGGGGATCGAATAATTCACCCCTCCACTTT; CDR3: CASRPGWGSNNSPLHF
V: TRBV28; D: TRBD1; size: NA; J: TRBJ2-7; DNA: TGTGCCAGCAGTTCCCGGGGGCAGGGGGCCGACTTC; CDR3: CASSSRGQGADF
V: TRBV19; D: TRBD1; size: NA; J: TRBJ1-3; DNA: TGTGCCAGTACAAAAGGCAGGGGGACTGGAAACACCATATATTTT; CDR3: CASTKGRGTGNTIYF
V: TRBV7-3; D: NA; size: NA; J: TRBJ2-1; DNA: TGTGCCAGCAGTTCTGATAGAGGCAATGAGCAGTTCTTC; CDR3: CASSSDRGNEQFF